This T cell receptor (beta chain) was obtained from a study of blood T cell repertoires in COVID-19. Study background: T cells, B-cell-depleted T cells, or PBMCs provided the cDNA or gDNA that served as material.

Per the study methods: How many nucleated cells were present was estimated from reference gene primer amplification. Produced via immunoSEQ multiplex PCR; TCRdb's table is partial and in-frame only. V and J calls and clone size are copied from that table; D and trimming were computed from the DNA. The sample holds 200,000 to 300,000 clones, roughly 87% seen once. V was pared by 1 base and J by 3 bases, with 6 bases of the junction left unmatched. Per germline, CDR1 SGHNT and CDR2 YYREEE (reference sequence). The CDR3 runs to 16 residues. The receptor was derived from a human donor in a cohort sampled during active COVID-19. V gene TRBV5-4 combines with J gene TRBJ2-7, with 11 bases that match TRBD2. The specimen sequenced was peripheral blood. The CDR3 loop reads CASSLSSGTSGYEQYF. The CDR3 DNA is TGTGCCAGCAGCTTGTCGTCCGGGACTAGCGGCTACGAGCAGTACTTC.